Described below is a single T cell receptor beta chain sequence and its context. This specimen includes other DNA sequences encoding the same CDR3. This was a deep-level run. In the original workflow: ImmunoSEQ junction-only sequences lacked quality scores, so their filtering differed. Produced via immunoSEQ multiplex PCR; TCRdb's table is partial and in-frame only. The V and J calls and clone size come from that table; D and trimming were worked out from the DNA. This sample has some 1 million clones, with roughly 70% found just once. The sample originates from a study of shared clonotypes between healthy human individuals. Every donor was a Caucasian adult from Nashville, Tennessee. This CDR3 spans 11 amino acids. Germline V CDR1 and CDR2: SGHTA, FQGNSA. The germline V and J ends were trimmed by 4 bases and 5 bases, with 5 bases remaining between them.

The clonotype comes from a young man in good health. V is TRBV7-2 and J is TRBJ2-5; D uncertain. The sample was memory CD4+ T cells sorted from blood. Documented subset: CD45RA-negative fraction. CDR3 in amino acids: CASSSRETQYF. The CDR3 DNA is TGTGCCAGCAGCTCAAGGGAGACCCAGTACTTC.